These 20 T cell receptor beta chains share one sample of origin, sequenced in a study of cytomegalovirus exposure and HLA in healthy donors. This table comes from immunoSEQ multiplex PCR, and its TCRdb copy is limited to in-frame clones, with some not included. The top ten hold roughly 5.7% of the sample, which has under 250,000 clones, roughly 85% seen once. The sample comprised PBMCs. The receptors originated from a woman in her late teens or twenties in good health and CMV-seronegative.

This chain connects TRBV15 to TRBJ1-6; unclear D gene. Trimming removed 5 bases from V and 7 bases from J, with 9 bases in between. The CDR3 extends over 13 amino acids. Germline lookup yields CDR1 LNHNV and CDR2 YYDKDF (reference sequence). The CDR3: CATSLGGNSPLHF. Written as DNA, the CDR3 is TGTGCCACCAGCCTGGGAGGGAATTCACCCCTCCACTTT.

The chain recombines TRBV27 with TRBJ1-4, with D possibly TRBD1 on 6 matching bases. Trimming cost V 5 bases and J 8 bases, with 18 bases left between them. Germline assignment: CDR1 MNHEY and CDR2 SMNVEV (reference sequence). The CDR3 spans 15 residues. CDR3 in DNA: TGTGCCAGCAGTCTTACCAGGGGAGCTGGGGAAAAACTGTTTTTT. It specifies CASSLTRGAGEKLFF.

V gene TRBV6-5 combines with J gene TRBJ2-2; D remains unclear. There are 12 residues in the CDR3. The germline V and J ends were trimmed by 6 bases and 4 bases, with 6 bases remaining between them. Germline V CDR1 and CDR2: MNHEY, SVGAGI. The CDR3 sequence: CASRAFTGELFF. As DNA, the CDR3 is TGTGCCAGCAGGGCATTCACCGGGGAGCTGTTTTTT.

The chain couples TRBV28 to TRBJ1-4; a possible D gene is TRBD1 (6 bases). CDR3 size: 13 residues. From germline, CDR1 is MDHEN and CDR2 SYDVKM. V was clipped by 10 bases and J by 3 bases, with 12 bases between them. The CDR3 reads CATLGGSNEKLFF. The DNA of the CDR3 is TGTGCCACACTAGGGGGATCTAATGAAAAACTGTTTTTT.

The table lists this clone with a count of one. The rearrangement links TRBV4-1 to TRBJ1-1; no clear D. Germline CDR1 reads MGHRA; CDR2 reads YSYEKL. The V and J ends lost 1 base and 7 bases respectively, with 4 bases between them. This CDR3 is built from 11 residues. The CDR3 loop is CASSQGFEAFF. The CDR3 region has the DNA TGCGCCAGCAGCCAAGGGTTTGAAGCTTTCTTT.

The chain combines TRBV6-5 with TRBJ2-1; D remains ambiguous. Germline values: CDR1 MNHEY, CDR2 SVGAGI. Trimming removed 6 bases from V and 8 bases from J, with 11 bases in between. The CDR3 runs 12 residues. The CDR3 spells CASREGFDEQFF. Here the CDR3 DNA reads TGTGCCAGCAGGGAAGGGTTCGATGAGCAGTTCTTC.

DNA of the CDR3: TGCGCCAGCAGTACGGGACCCGGGGGAGGTACTGAAGCTTTCTTT. Its translation: CASSTGPGGGTEAFF. The rearrangement links TRBV5-1 to TRBJ1-1; a possible D gene is TRBD1 (5 bases). Germline assignment: CDR1 SGHRS and CDR2 YFSETQ. Trimming left V 5 bases short and J 5 bases short, with 19 bases between. CDR3 length: 15 residues.

CDR3 in amino acids: CASSQNETGLNSYEQYF. The CDR3, as DNA: TGTGCCAGCAGTCAAAACGAAACGGGACTCAACTCCTACGAGCAGTACTTC. The chain carries TRBV7-3 and TRBJ2-7, with a possible D match to TRBD2 (6 bases). The germline V gene has CDR1 SGHTA and CDR2 FQGTGA. This CDR3 region has 17 residues. Trimming stripped 6 bases from V and 0 bases from J, with 21 bases between.

This clone was found once. The J gene is TRBJ2-3, the V gene TRBV6-6; 9 nucleotides align to TRBD1. Germline V lookup: CDR1 MNHNY, CDR2 SVGAGI (reference sequence). This CDR3 spans 13 amino acids. The trim removed 8 bases at V and 7 bases at J, leaving 7 bases unmatched. In DNA form, the CDR3 reads TGTGCCAGCTCGACAGGGGGGTTGCATACGCAGTATTTT. Its protein product is CASSTGGLHTQYF.

The J gene is TRBJ2-7, the V gene TRBV28; TRBD1 agrees at 10 bases. Germline CDR1 MDHEN, CDR2 SYDVKM. This CDR3 is 16 amino acids long. Germline trimming cut 6 bases from V and 5 bases from J; bases unmatched to any gene: 13. For the CDR3, the DNA is TGTGCCAGCAGCCGCCTGGGGACAGGGGTTTCCCACGAGCAGTACTTC. Protein product: CASSRLGTGVSHEQYF.

The chain couples TRBV4-1 to TRBJ1-2, with a weak D call TRBD1 (5 bases). CDR3 length: 15 residues. Germline CDR1 reads MGHRA; CDR2 reads YSYEKL. The V gene lost 3 bases and the J gene lost 6 bases, with 17 bases spanning the gap. The CDR3 DNA follows: TGCGCCAGCAGCCAGGAGGTCACCGGGGCGGATGGCTACACCTTC. Translation: CASSQEVTGADGYTF.

V and J are TRBV5-1 and TRBJ2-1; D gene unclear. Per the germline V gene, CDR1 is SGHRS and CDR2 is YFSETQ. V was cut by 4 bases and J by 1 base, with 12 bases left in between. CDR3 length: 15 amino acids. In DNA form, the CDR3 reads TGCGCCAGCAGCAGCCTAGACCCGTCCTACAATGAGCAGTTCTTC. It codes for CASSSLDPSYNEQFF.

This chain connects TRBV4-1 to TRBJ2-4; TRBD2 aligns across 9 bases. With 5 bases clipped from V and 4 bases from J, the junction kept 6 bases outside the gene matches. This CDR3 has 15 amino acids. Germline CDR1 and CDR2: MGHRA and YSYEKL. CDR3 region: CASSFAGGQKNIQYF. For the CDR3, the DNA is TGCGCCAGCAGCTTCGCGGGGGGGCAGAAAAACATTCAGTACTTC.

This clone was counted a few times. This rearrangement joins TRBV10-3 to TRBJ2-7; no clear D gene. The CDR3 is made up of 12 amino acids. The germline CDR1 and CDR2 sequences are ENHRY and SYGVKD. V lost 2 bases and J lost 3, with 5 bases in between. The CDR3 bases are TGTGCCATCAGTGAGGCAGACTACGAGCAGTACTTC. Protein: CAISEADYEQYF.

The genes are TRBV27 and TRBJ1-1; tentative D call: TRBD1 (6 bases). V lost 2 bases and J lost 0, with 10 bases in between. The CDR3 contains 15 residues. The germline V gene has CDR1 MNHEY and CDR2 SMNVEV (reference sequence). CDR3 nucleotides: TGTGCCAGCAGTTTACGAGGGGGGATGAACACTGAAGCTTTCTTT. It codes for CASSLRGGMNTEAFF.

The chain combines TRBV20-1 with TRBJ1-1, with D unresolved. Trimming took off 5 bases at V and 1 base at J, with 5 bases between the two ends. Germline V gives CDR1 DFQATT, CDR2 SNEGSKA (reference sequence). This CDR3 region has 11 residues. The CDR3 DNA sequence: TGCAGTGCTCACAGGAACACTGAAGCTTTCTTT. This translates into CSAHRNTEAFF.

The chain couples TRBV5-1 to TRBJ1-1; no clear D gene. CDR1 SGHRS and CDR2 YFSETQ come from the germline V gene. Trimming removed 3 bases at V and 0 bases at J, with 6 bases between. The CDR3 length is 13 residues. CDR3 residues: CASSSYLNTEAFF. For the CDR3, the DNA is TGCGCCAGCAGCTCCTACTTGAACACTGAAGCTTTCTTT.

V gene TRBV19 combines with J gene TRBJ2-6, with D maybe TRBD2 (9 bases). Germline CDR1 and CDR2: LNHDA and SQIVND (reference sequence). The CDR3 length is 16 residues. Trimming cost V 10 bases and J 4 bases, with 20 bases left between them. CDR3: CATRGTGLAGANVLTF. The CDR3 region has the DNA TGTGCCACCCGAGGGACAGGACTAGCGGGGGCCAACGTCCTGACTTTC.

This clone was seen more than once but under ten times. The chain links TRBV6-6 to TRBJ1-2; a weak D match, TRBD1 (5 bases). V was clipped by 6 bases and J by 7 bases, with 12 bases between them. This CDR3 spans 12 amino acids. Germline CDR1 and CDR2: MNHNY and SVGAGI (reference sequence). DNA of the CDR3: TGTGCCAGCAGACCCGGGACGATTGGCTACACCTTC. Protein product: CASRPGTIGYTF.

The rearrangement uses TRBV30 and TRBJ1-1; the D is unclear. The CDR3 contains 13 residues. The V end lost 0 bases, the J end lost 5 bases, and 10 bases lay between the germline ends. The germline gives CDR1 GTSNPN, CDR2 SVGIG (reference sequence). CDR3 in amino acids: CAWSVWGGTEAFF. In nucleotides, the CDR3 is TGTGCCTGGAGTGTATGGGGAGGGACTGAAGCTTTCTTT.